This is a list of T cell receptor beta chains from one sample in a study of somatic mutations in cytotoxic T cells in rheumatoid arthritis. Profiled with immunoSEQ multiplex PCR; TCRdb holds only in-frame clones, not every one. Seen here are approximately 19,000 clones, about 80% observed once, and the top ten hold roughly 27%. Material: CD8+ T cells sorted from blood. The receptors derive from an adult with rheumatoid arthritis. Each CDR3 is given without its conserved first and last residue.

V: TRBV11-2
CDR3: ASSLVRGRGDNEQF

V: TRBV9
CDR3: ASRGAGELF

V: TRBV28
CDR3: ASLGTSFSGELF

V: TRBV7-9
CDR3: ASSLEGQGVNGHT

V: TRBV5-6
CDR3: ASSWQGNNEQF

V: TRBV5-6
CDR3: ASCPITRPYNEQF

V: TRBV27
CDR3: ASSLAGSYEQY

V: TRBV7-9
CDR3: ASSGADYEQY

V: TRBV7-9
CDR3: ASSLDHPGQLNTEAF

V: TRBV5-4
CDR3: ASTNNQNTGELF

V: TRBV11-2
CDR3: ASSPRTNLNTEAF

V: TRBV25-1
CDR3: ASSRYGSTEAF

V: TRBV7-7
CDR3: ASSPRRGGSDTQY

V: TRBV6-1
CDR3: ASTSRDSSYNEQF

V: TRBV30
CDR3: ACPLKGRGYGYT

V: TRBV5-8
CDR3: ASRGPFGANVLT

V: TRBV27
CDR3: ASSFSGDGYEQF

V: TRBV2
CDR3: ASSETGTGAFQETQY

V: TRBV11-3
CDR3: ASSPLTDTDTQY

V: TRBV7-6
CDR3: ASSLSNFVKAGELF